The T cell receptor (beta chain) described here comes from a study of cytomegalovirus exposure and HLA in healthy donors. The germline V and J ends were trimmed by 4 bases and 7 bases, with 12 bases remaining between them. There are 13 residues in the CDR3. The germline V gene encodes CDR1 SGHNT and CDR2 YYREEE (reference sequence). Vbeta (60) and Jbeta (13) primers were used in the PCR. The data were produced by immunoSEQ multiplex PCR, yet TCRdb's version contains in-frame clones alone and is incomplete. The sample shows 160,000 or so clones, roughly 80% of them seen only once. The TCR comes from a man in his forties or fifties in good health and CMV-seropositive. V and J are TRBV5-4 and TRBJ1-5; D is perhaps TRBD1 (6 bases). The specimen sequenced was PBMCs. CDR3 DNA: TGTGCCAGCAGCCCCGGGGGGGCACAGCCCCAGCATTTT. This codes for CASSPGGAQPQHF.